The clone carrying this T cell receptor beta chain was picked up one time. This sample was included in a study of cytomegalovirus exposure and HLA in healthy donors. Germline V CDR1 and CDR2: MNHEY, SVGAGI. Trimming removed 5 bases from V and 7 bases from J, with 14 bases in between. The CDR3 loop spans 14 amino acids. The PCR made use of 60 Vbeta and 13 Jbeta primers. Libraries were prepared by immunoSEQ multiplex PCR; TCRdb keeps only in-frame clonotypes and omits some of them. The repertoire holds about 150,000 clones, around 72% seen once, with over 2% in the top ten. This TCR came from a man aged 35 to 55 in good health and CMV-seronegative. The rearrangement uses TRBV6-5 and TRBJ2-2; D perhaps matches TRBD2 (5 bases). The sequenced sample consisted of PBMCs. CDR3 in amino acids: CASSVRGSGGELFF. DNA of the CDR3: TGTGCCAGCAGTGTGAGAGGGAGTGGCGGGGAGCTGTTTTTT.